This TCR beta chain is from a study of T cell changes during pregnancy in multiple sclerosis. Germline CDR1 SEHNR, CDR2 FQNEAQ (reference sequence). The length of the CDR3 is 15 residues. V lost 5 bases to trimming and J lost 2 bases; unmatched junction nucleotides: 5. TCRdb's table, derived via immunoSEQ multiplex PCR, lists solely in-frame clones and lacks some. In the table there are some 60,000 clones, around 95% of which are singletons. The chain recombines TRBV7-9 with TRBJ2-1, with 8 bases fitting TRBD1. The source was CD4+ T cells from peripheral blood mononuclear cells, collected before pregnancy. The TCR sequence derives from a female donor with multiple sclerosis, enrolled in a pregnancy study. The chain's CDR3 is CASSRDRGPYNEQFF. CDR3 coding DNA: TGTGCCAGCAGCCGAGACAGGGGTCCCTACAATGAGCAGTTCTTC.